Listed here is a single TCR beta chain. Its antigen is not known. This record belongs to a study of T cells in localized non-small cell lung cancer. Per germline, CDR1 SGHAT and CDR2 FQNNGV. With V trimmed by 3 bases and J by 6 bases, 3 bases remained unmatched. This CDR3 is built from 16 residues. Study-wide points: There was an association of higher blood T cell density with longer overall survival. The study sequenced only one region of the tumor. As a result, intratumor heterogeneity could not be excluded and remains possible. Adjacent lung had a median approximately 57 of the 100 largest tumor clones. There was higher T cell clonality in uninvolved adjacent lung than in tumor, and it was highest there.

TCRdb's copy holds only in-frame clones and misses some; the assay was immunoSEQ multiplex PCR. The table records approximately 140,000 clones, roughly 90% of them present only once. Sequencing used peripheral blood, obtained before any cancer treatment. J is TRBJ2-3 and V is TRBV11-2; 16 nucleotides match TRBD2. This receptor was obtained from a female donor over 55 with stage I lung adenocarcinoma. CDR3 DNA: TGTGCCAGCAGCTTGGGACTAGCGGGAGGGGGTGATACGCAGTATTTT. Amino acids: CASSLGLAGGGDTQYF.